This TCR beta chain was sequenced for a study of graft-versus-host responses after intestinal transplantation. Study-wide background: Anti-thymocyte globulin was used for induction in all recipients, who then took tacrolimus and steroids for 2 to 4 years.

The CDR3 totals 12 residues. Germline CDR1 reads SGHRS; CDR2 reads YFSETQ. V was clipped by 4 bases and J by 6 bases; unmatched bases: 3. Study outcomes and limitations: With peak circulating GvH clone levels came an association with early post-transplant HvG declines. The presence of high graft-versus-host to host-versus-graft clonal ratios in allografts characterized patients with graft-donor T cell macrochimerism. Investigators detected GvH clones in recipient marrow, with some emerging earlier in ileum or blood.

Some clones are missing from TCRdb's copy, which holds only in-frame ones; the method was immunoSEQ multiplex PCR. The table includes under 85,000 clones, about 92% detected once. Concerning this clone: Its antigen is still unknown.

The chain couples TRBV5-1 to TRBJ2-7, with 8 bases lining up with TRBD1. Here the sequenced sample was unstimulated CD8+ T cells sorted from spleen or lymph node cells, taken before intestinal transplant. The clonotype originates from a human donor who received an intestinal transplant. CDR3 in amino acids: CASSQDRAEQYF. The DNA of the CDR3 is TGCGCCAGCAGCCAGGACAGGGCCGAGCAGTACTTC.